This T cell receptor (beta chain) was obtained from a study of regulatory T cells in long-lasting Graves disease (dated by TCRdb to the early 2020s). With respect to the entire study: Newly diagnosed Graves' disease patients had taken antithyroid drugs for less than 3 months. Peripheral blood TCR sequencing and RNA sequencing compared persistent Graves' disease patients with newly diagnosed Graves' disease patients. The study was conducted in China and was registered as a clinical trial. A total of some 35 samples underwent TCR sequencing: some 13 from persistent and about 20 from newly diagnosed Graves' disease patients. The paper as a whole reports these results and caveats: Persistent disease showed preferential use of TRBV28, TRBJ1-2 and TRBJ2-5, whereas newly diagnosed disease favored TRBV20-1 and TRBJ2-1. The study examined only peripheral blood because the primary lesion, thyroid tissue, could not be accessed. Sequencing and analysis were restricted to the TCR beta chain. Compared with newly diagnosed patients, patients with persistent Graves' disease had lower TCR Shannon entropy and fewer highly expanded clones, which suggests clonal expansion. As a limitation, the authors acknowledged that the small sample size may reduce accuracy. More public clonotypes were shared among persistent patients (under 3,000) than among newly diagnosed patients (approximately 930).

The time point label of this sample denotes: newly diagnosed GD, antithyroid drugs for less than 3 months. For both TCR sequencing and RNA sequencing, RNA was extracted from PBMCs using TRIzol. The diagnosis of Graves' disease followed American Thyroid Association guidelines. The patients came from an endocrinology department in Xi'an, China. Each patient gave around 9 milliliters of peripheral blood, collected in an EDTA anticoagulant tube. PBMCs were isolated by Ficoll Paque Plus density gradient separation without further T cell sorting. An Agilent 2100 Bioanalyzer and agarose gel were used to assess RNA quality, and a NanoDrop 2000 was used to measure RNA concentration. Library prep was done by multiplex PCR. Sequencing instrument: Illumina HiSeq 4000. To build TCR beta libraries, CDR3 regions were amplified by Arm-PCR using iRepertoire HTBI primers. Before sequencing, the PCR products went through gel purification. The original pipeline was this. Gene usage analysis of CDR3 amino acid clonotypes used the 55 to 80 TRBV and about 13 TRBJ segments found across samples. Filtered high-quality paired reads were merged into contigs using COPE and FqMerger. BLAST was used to align contigs to IMGT TRBV, TRBD and TRBJ reference genes, and CDR3 was defined according to IMGT. Highly expanded clones were defined as clonotypes with a frequency above 0.1%. Shannon entropy served as the measure of repertoire diversity, while the Gini coefficient captured V-J evenness. A clonotype found in more than one individual was treated as public. Using fastp at Q25 and MiXCR, TCRdb reprocessed the public reads and kept productive beta chains. Rows are unified per CDR3 protein, each entry keeping the most common DNA and genes. In this record, the V and J calls reflect TCRdb's handling and not the investigators' own analysis. A total of some 250,000 distinct CDR3 sequences appear in this sample, about a sixth of them only once. About 20% of the sample lies in the top ten.

Notes on this clonotype: What this receptor recognizes is not known. Just one base apart from a much larger clone, this may be a read error.

From V the trimming removes 5 bases and from J it removes 6 bases, while the gene matches leave 2 bases of the junction unaccounted for. Measured from the cysteine to the phenylalanine, the CDR3 is 13 residues long. The DNA shown is the 39-base CDR3, in frame from base 1. The CDR1 and CDR2 encoded by the germline V gene are SGHTA and FQGNSA. Material: peripheral blood mononuclear cells (PBMCs), obtained at new diagnosis, from a patient treated with antithyroid drugs. The sequence was collected from a female donor with Graves disease. This chain is built from TRBV7-2 and TRBJ2-1, and 9 junction bases match TRBD1. In nucleotide form, the sequence is TGTGCCAGCAGCAGACAGGGGGGCAATGAGCAGTTCTTC. It specifies CASSRQGGNEQFF.